The entry below describes one T cell receptor (beta chain). Generated by immunoSEQ multiplex PCR, the TCRdb table keeps only in-frame clones and is missing some. The top ten hold 5.5% to 8% of the sample, which has approximately 300,000 clones, around four fifths seen once. CDR3 size: 14 residues. The V segment lost 6 bases and the J segment 5 bases; nucleotides outside the gene matches: 8. Germline CDR1 KGHSH, CDR2 LQKENI. This specimen comes from a study of cytotoxic CD8 clonotypes in ibrutinib-treated CLL. This TCR was recovered from a human donor with chronic lymphocytic leukemia. The chain uses TRBV18 and TRBJ2-7, with TRBD1 matching 9 bases. The source material was PBMCs, sampled before ibrutinib treatment. CDR3 nucleotide sequence: TGTGCCAGCTCGGTGAACAGGGGGCTCGACGAGCAGTACTTC. Residues: CASSVNRGLDEQYF.